This TCR beta chain was recorded in a study of T cells in Graves' hyperthyroidism and ophthalmopathy. Study-wide findings and caveats: In the blood, most expanded thyroid clonotypes above 0.001 appeared as well.

This sample holds PBMCs from less than 11 ml fresh peripheral blood. The germline CDR1 and CDR2 sequences are DFQATT and SNEGSKA (reference sequence). The CDR3 loop spans 15 amino acids. The trim removed 1 base at V and 9 bases at J, leaving 10 bases unmatched. RNA transcripts served as the template for amplifying TCR beta CDR3 regions. Primed by the HTBI set, a first-round RT-PCR was run on the TCR CDR3. One entry per CDR3 protein, called by TCRdb with MiXCR from the multiplex PCR reads. Of 700,000 or so distinct CDR3 sequences listed, 14% were seen once; the top ten hold roughly an eighth. As regards this clonotype: Its antigen is unknown. Just one base apart from a much larger clone, this may be a read error.

The sequenced material came from blood. This TCR was recovered from a woman aged 50 to 60 with Graves' ophthalmopathy. The rearrangement uses TRBV20-1 and TRBJ2-5; 11 bases match TRBD2. The CDR3 reads CSARGRFSGREAQYF. The CDR3 DNA is TGCAGTGCTAGAGGGAGATTTAGCGGGAGGGAGGCCCAGTACTTC.